What follows are 22 T cell receptor beta chains derived from one specimen sequenced in a study of T cell responses to AZD1222 COVID-19 vaccine. Assay used: immunoSEQ multiplex PCR; TCRdb lists only in-frame clones, some missing. The sample lists 250,000 to 300,000 clones; about 94% were seen once. Material: peripheral blood, obtained 28 days after the second AZD1222 dose. These receptors originate from an adult who received the AZD1222 COVID-19 vaccine.

The V call is TRBV5-8, the J call TRBJ2-2; 7 bases are a match to TRBD2. V lost 2 bases and J lost 7; bases outside the gene matches: 11. Germline CDR1 is SGHTS and CDR2 is YDEGEE. The CDR3 loop spans 16 amino acids. CDR3 amino acids: CASSLPGGTGIGELFF. CDR3 nucleotides: TGTGCCAGCAGCTTACCCGGGGGGACGGGCATCGGGGAGCTGTTTTTT. Together with reference TRBV5-8 and TRBJ2-2, the CDR3 gives the full variable domain: EAGVTQSPTHLIKTRGQQATLRCSPISGHTSVYWYQQALGLGLQFLLWYDEGEERNRGNFPPRFSGRQFPNYSSELNVNALELEDSALYLCASSLPGGTGIGELFFGEGSRLTVL.

The genes are TRBV13 and TRBJ2-3; TRBD2 agrees at 7 bases. The CDR3 is made up of 12 amino acids. With V trimmed by 5 bases and J by 11 bases, 7 bases remained unmatched. The germline gives CDR1 PRHDT, CDR2 FYEKMQ (reference sequence). CDR3 in amino acids: CASSPGRRGQYF. In DNA form, the CDR3 reads TGTGCCAGCAGCCCCGGGAGGCGGGGGCAGTATTTT.

The rearrangement links TRBV15 to TRBJ2-3, with 11 bases matching TRBD2. This CDR3 is 16 amino acids long. V lost 0 bases to trimming and J lost 5 bases; unmatched junction nucleotides: 4. Germline V gene lookup returns CDR1 LNHNV and CDR2 YYDKDF (reference sequence). The CDR3 region has the DNA TGTGCCACCAGCAGAGATCTAGCGGGGGGCGTAGATACGCAGTATTTT. Amino acids: CATSRDLAGGVDTQYF. Looking up the rest from reference TRBV15 and TRBJ2-3 gives the full variable domain: DAMVIQNPRYQVTQFGKPVTLSCSQTLNHNVMYWYQQKSSQAPKLLFHYYDKDFNNEADTPDNFQSRRPNTSFCFLDIRSPGLGDTAMYLCATSRDLAGGVDTQYFGPGTRLTVL.

V gene TRBV7-2 combines with J gene TRBJ2-1; possibly TRBD1 for D (5 bases). Germline V CDR1 and CDR2: SGHTA, FQGNSA. This CDR3 is 16 amino acids long. Trimming took 5 bases from V and 0 from J, leaving 14 bases between them. CDR3 DNA: TGTGCCAGCAGCGCTGGACACTACAGCTCCTACAATGAGCAGTTCTTC. It specifies CASSAGHYSSYNEQFF.

The V call is TRBV29-1, the J call TRBJ1-1; unclear D gene. This CDR3 comprises 11 residues. The V end was cut by 6 bases, the J end by 11 bases, with 16 bases between. Germline V gene data show CDR1 as SQVTM and CDR2 as ANQGSEA. CDR3 sequence (DNA): TGCAGCGTGAAAACCGGGTCGGGGGCTTTCTTT. Amino acid sequence: CSVKTGSGAFF. Drawing the rest from reference TRBV29-1 and TRBJ1-1, the complete variable domain is SAVISQKPSRDICQRGTSLTIQCQVDSQVTMMFWYRQQPGQSLTLIATANQGSEATYESGFVIDKFPISRPNLTFSTLTVSNMSPEDSSIYLCSVKTGSGAFFGQGTRLTVV.

In regard to this clone: At the DNA level, this CDR3 is encoded by other sequences in the same sample as well. The V gene is TRBV10-3, the J gene TRBJ1-1; unclear D gene. Germline V gene data show CDR1 as ENHRY and CDR2 as SYGVKD. The CDR3 sequence is 13 residues long. Trimming cost V 3 bases and J 2 bases, with 7 bases left between them. CDR3 sequence reads: CAISERQNTEAFF. The CDR3 nucleotides are TGTGCCATCAGTGAACGGCAAAACACTGAAGCTTTCTTT.

This chain joins TRBV2 and TRBJ1-3; D unresolved. V was trimmed by 8 bases and J by 3 bases, leaving 11 bases between them. CDR1 and CDR2 (germline): SNHLY, FYNNEI. This CDR3 is 13 amino acids long. CDR3 region: CASWEGGGNTIYF. The CDR3 bases are TGTGCCAGCTGGGAGGGCGGTGGAAACACCATATATTTT. The variable domain in full, with the rest retrieved from reference TRBV2 and TRBJ1-3, is EPEVTQTPSHQVTQMGQEVILRCVPISNHLYFYWYRQILGQKVEFLVSFYNNEISEKSEIFDDQFSVERPDGSNFTLKIRSTKLEDSAMYFCASWEGGGNTIYFGEGSWLTVV.

The chain is built from TRBV6-2 or TRBV6-3 and TRBJ2-1; 10 positions agree with TRBD2. Looked up from germline, CDR1 is MNHEY and CDR2 is SVGEGT. J gave up 8 bases and V 3 bases, and 10 bases lay outside the gene matches. The CDR3 runs to 16 residues. Here the CDR3 DNA reads TGTGCCAGCAGTTATGGGAGGCTAGCGGGAGTGGATGAGCAGTTCTTC. Its translation is CASSYGRLAGVDEQFF.

The V call is TRBV7-2, the J call TRBJ2-7; TRBD2 matches 7 bases. The CDR3 spans 16 residues. Germline assignment: CDR1 SGHTA and CDR2 FQGNSA. The trim removed 4 bases at V and 1 base at J, leaving 10 bases unmatched. This chain's CDR3 is CASSSLGRETSYEQYF. CDR3 DNA: TGTGCCAGCAGCTCCTTGGGGCGGGAGACTTCCTACGAGCAGTACTTC.

The chain has TRBV7-9 and TRBJ2-7; D uncertain. The CDR3 extends over 11 amino acids. Germline CDR1 reads SEHNR; CDR2 reads FQNEAQ (reference sequence). Trimming stripped 1 base from V and 9 bases from J, with 7 bases between. CDR3 sequence reads: CASSLEGGQYF. In DNA, the CDR3 is TGTGCCAGCAGCTTAGAGGGCGGGCAGTACTTC.

This chain uses TRBV5-5 with TRBJ2-3; 7 bases match TRBD2. V was clipped by 0 bases and J by 0 bases; unmatched bases: 7. Germline assignment: CDR1 SGHKS and CDR2 YYEKEE (reference sequence). The CDR3 sequence is 17 residues long. CDR3 protein: CASSLGGLAASTDTQYF. CDR3 bases: TGTGCCAGCAGCTTGGGAGGGCTAGCGGCTAGCACAGATACGCAGTATTTT.

The chain joins TRBV11-2 to TRBJ1-2; 8 bases map to TRBD1. V trimming: 5 bases; J trimming: 4 bases; junction bases outside the gene matches: 6. The CDR3 runs 14 residues. Germline assignment: CDR1 SGHAT and CDR2 FQNNGV. The DNA of the CDR3 is TGTGCCAGCAGCCCCAGGCAGGGGGCCTATGGCTACACCTTC. Amino acid sequence: CASSPRQGAYGYTF.

The chain couples TRBV9 to TRBJ1-1; unclear D gene. The CDR3 covers 13 residues. V lost 0 bases and J 4 bases, leaving 7 bases between the germline ends. Per germline, CDR1 SGDLS and CDR2 YYNGEE. The CDR3, as DNA: TGTGCCAGCAGCGTAGCCCCGGGCACTGAAGCTTTCTTT. It translates to CASSVAPGTEAFF.

V gene TRBV1 combines with J gene TRBJ2-5; TRBD2, the D gene given by the table, was not confirmed from the DNA. TRBV1 is a listed pseudogene. This CDR3 has 18 residues. The DNA for the CDR3 is TGCACCAGCACCCACAAGATATTTAGCACACCGTACCAAGAGACCCAGTACTTC. The encoded protein is CTSTHKIFSTPYQETQYF.

This clone has just one count. V and J are TRBV7-9 and TRBJ2-5, with D hard to call. The CDR3 has 11 residues. The ends were cut back, 5 bases at V and 7 bases at J, with 8 bases in the middle. Germline assignment: CDR1 SEHNR and CDR2 FQNEAQ (reference sequence). The CDR3 region has the DNA TGTGCCAGCAGCCCCAGCGCGACCCAGTACTTC. It encodes CASSPSATQYF. The full variable domain, completed using reference TRBV7-9 and TRBJ2-5, is DTGVSQNPRHKITKRGQNVTFRCDPISEHNRLYWYRQTLGQGPEFLTYFQNEAQLEKSRLLSDRFSAERPKGSFSTLEIQRTEQGDSAMYLCASSPSATQYFGPGTRLLVL.

This sequence joins TRBV19 and TRBJ2-3; D is unresolved. Trimming removed 5 bases at V and 4 bases at J, with 10 bases between. The germline V gene encodes CDR1 LNHDA and CDR2 SQIVND (reference sequence). This CDR3 is 13 amino acids long. CDR3 sequence reads: CASSLRQADTQYF. Written as DNA, the CDR3 is TGTGCCAGTAGTCTAAGACAAGCAGATACGCAGTATTTT.

V usage is TRBV25-1 and J usage is TRBJ1-1, with unresolved D. The CDR3 contains 13 residues. The V gene lost 5 bases and the J gene lost 0 bases, with 7 bases spanning the gap. Germline CDR1 is MGHDK and CDR2 is SYGVNS. This CDR3 reads CASSLGMNTEAFF. CDR3 DNA: TGTGCCAGCAGTTTGGGGATGAACACTGAAGCTTTCTTT.

The chain combines TRBV5-3 with TRBJ2-7; D may be TRBD1 (5 bases). TRBV5-3 is designated an ORF whose function remains uncertain. Trimming pared 4 bases from V and 2 bases from J, leaving 22 bases between. The CDR3 sequence is 17 residues long. Here the CDR3 reads CARSPRTKAKYPYEQYF. The DNA of the CDR3 is TGTGCCAGAAGCCCGCGGACAAAAGCTAAATACCCCTACGAGCAGTACTTC.

The chain carries TRBV7-9 and TRBJ2-7, with D possibly TRBD2 on 6 matching bases. Germline V CDR1 and CDR2: SEHNR, FQNEAQ (reference sequence). This CDR3 is built from 13 residues. V lost 7 bases and J lost 5, with 15 bases in between. This CDR3 is CASTVAGSDEQYF. Written as DNA, the CDR3 is TGTGCCAGCACGGTGGCGGGGAGTGACGAGCAGTACTTC.

The rearrangement links TRBV14 to TRBJ1-2, with D perhaps TRBD1 (6 bases). CDR1 is SGHDN, CDR2 FVKESK, per germline. V shed 4 bases and J shed 8 bases, with 20 bases lying between them. This CDR3 is built from 15 residues. CDR3 sequence reads: CASSPGTNYYWGYTF. In nucleotides, the CDR3 is TGTGCCAGCAGCCCGGGGACAAACTACTATTGGGGCTACACCTTC. The full variable domain, with the rest looked up from reference TRBV14 and TRBJ1-2, is EAGVTQFPSHSVIEKGQTVTLRCDPISGHDNLYWYRRVMGKEIKFLLHFVKESKQDESGMPNNRFLAERTGGTYSTLKVQPAELEDSGVYFCASSPGTNYYWGYTFGSGTRLTVV.

This chain joins TRBV7-8 and TRBJ2-7; 10 bases fit TRBD1. CDR3 size: 15 residues. V lost 4 bases and J lost 4; bases outside the gene matches: 7. Germline CDR1 SGHVS, CDR2 FQNEAQ. The CDR3 sequence is CASSYVGQGIYEQYF. The CDR3 bases are TGTGCCAGCAGCTACGTGGGACAGGGGATTTACGAGCAGTACTTC.

V gene TRBV10-3 combines with J gene TRBJ2-3; 12 bases are a match to TRBD2. In germline, CDR1 is ENHRY, CDR2 SYGVKD. CDR3 length: 17 amino acids. J was trimmed by 5 bases and V by 0 bases; bases with no gene match: 6. The CDR3, as DNA: TGTGCCATCAGTGAGTCGAGACTAGCGGGAGAGTTAGATACGCAGTATTTT. Translating it yields CAISESRLAGELDTQYF.